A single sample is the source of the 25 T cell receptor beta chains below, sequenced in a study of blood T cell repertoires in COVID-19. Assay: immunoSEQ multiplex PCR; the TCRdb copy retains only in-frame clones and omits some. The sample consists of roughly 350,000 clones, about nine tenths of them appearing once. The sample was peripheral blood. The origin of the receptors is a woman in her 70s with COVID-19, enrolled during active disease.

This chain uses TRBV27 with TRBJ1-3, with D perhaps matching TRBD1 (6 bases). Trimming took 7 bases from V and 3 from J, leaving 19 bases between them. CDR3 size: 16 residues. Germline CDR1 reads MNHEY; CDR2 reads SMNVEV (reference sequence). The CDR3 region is CASNVGNRADGNTIYF. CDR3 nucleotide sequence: TGTGCCAGCAACGTGGGGAACAGGGCCGATGGAAACACCATATATTTT.

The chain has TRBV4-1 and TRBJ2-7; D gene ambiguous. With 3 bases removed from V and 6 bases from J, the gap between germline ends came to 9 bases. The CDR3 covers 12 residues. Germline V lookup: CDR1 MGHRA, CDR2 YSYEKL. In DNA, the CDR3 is TGCGCCAGCAGCCAGCGAACGGGCGAGCAGTACTTC. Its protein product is CASSQRTGEQYF.

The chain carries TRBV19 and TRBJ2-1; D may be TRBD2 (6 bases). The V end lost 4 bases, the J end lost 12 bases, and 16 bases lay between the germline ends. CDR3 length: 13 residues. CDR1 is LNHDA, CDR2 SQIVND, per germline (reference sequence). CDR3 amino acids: CASSTQSSGGQFF. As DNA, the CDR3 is TGTGCCAGTAGTACCCAGTCTTCCGGGGGGCAGTTCTTC.

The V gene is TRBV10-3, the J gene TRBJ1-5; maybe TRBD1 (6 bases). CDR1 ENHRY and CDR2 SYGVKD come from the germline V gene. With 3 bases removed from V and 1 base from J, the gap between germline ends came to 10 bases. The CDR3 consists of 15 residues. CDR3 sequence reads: CAISEGRGSNQPQHF. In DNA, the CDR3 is TGTGCCATCAGTGAAGGCAGGGGAAGCAATCAGCCCCAGCATTTT.

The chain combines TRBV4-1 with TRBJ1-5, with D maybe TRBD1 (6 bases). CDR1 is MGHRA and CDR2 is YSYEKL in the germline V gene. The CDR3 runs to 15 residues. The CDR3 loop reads CASQVLQGQNQPQHF. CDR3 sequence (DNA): TGCGCAAGTCAGGTCCTACAGGGCCAAAATCAGCCCCAGCATTTT.

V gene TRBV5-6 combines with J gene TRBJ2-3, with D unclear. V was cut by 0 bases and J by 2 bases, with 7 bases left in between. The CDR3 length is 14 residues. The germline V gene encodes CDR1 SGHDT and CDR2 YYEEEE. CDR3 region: CASSLGLFTDTQYF. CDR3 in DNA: TGTGCCAGCAGCTTGGGGCTTTTCACAGATACGCAGTATTTT. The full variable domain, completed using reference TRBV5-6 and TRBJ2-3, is DAGVTQSPTHLIKTRGQQVTLRCSPKSGHDTVSWYQQALGQGPQFIFQYYEEEERQRGNFPDRFSGHQFPNYSSELNVNALLLGDSALYLCASSLGLFTDTQYFGPGTRLTVL.

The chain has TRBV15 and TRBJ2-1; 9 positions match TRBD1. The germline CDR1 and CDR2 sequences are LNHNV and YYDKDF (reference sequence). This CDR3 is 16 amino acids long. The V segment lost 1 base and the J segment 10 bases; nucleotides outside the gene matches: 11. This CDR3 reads CATSRGGTGLINEQFF. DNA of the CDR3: TGTGCCACCAGCAGAGGAGGGACAGGGTTAATTAACGAGCAGTTCTTC.

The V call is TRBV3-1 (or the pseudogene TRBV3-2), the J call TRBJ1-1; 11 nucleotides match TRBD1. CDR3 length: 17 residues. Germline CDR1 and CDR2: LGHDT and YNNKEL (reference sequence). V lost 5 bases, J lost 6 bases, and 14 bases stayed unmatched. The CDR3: CASSSRRGTGGQAEAFF. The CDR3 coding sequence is TGTGCCAGCAGCTCAAGACGTGGGACAGGGGGTCAGGCTGAAGCTTTCTTT.

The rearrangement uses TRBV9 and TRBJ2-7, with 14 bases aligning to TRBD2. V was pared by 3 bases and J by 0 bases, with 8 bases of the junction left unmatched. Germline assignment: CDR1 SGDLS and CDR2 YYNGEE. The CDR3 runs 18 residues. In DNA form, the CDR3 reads TGTGCCAGCAGCGCAGGACTAGCGGGGGGCTTTAACTCCTACGAGCAGTACTTC. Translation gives CASSAGLAGGFNSYEQYF. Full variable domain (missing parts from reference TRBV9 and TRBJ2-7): DSGVTQTPKHLITATGQRVTLRCSPRSGDLSVYWYQQSLDQGLQFLIQYYNGEERAKGNILERFSAQQFPDLHSELNLSSLELGDSALYFCASSAGLAGGFNSYEQYFGPGTRLTVT.

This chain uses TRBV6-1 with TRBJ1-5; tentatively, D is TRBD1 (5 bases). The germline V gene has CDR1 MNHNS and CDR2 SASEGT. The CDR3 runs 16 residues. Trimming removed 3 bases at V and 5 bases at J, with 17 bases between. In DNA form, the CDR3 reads TGTGCCAGCAGTGAGCGACGGGGGACTGCGTATCAGCCCCAGCATTTT. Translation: CASSERRGTAYQPQHF.

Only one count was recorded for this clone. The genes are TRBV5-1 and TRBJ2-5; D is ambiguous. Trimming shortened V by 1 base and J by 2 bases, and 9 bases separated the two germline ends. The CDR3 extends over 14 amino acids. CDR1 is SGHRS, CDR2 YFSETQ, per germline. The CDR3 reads CASSLITNQETQYF. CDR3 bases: TGCGCCAGCAGCTTGATTACTAATCAAGAGACCCAGTACTTC. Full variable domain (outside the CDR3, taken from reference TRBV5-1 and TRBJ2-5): KAGVTQTPRYLIKTRGQQVTLSCSPISGHRSVSWYQQTPGQGLQFLFEYFSETQRNKGNFPGRFSGRQFSNSRSEMNVSTLELGDSALYLCASSLITNQETQYFGPGTRLLVL.

Here the CDR3 reads CATSDPGTGGAETQYF. CDR3 nucleotides: TGTGCCACCAGTGACCCCGGGACAGGGGGCGCGGAGACCCAGTACTTC. The chain joins TRBV24-1 to TRBJ2-5; 12 nucleotides align to TRBD1. The CDR3 is 16 residues long. CDR1 and CDR2 (germline): KGHDR, SFDVKD. Unmatched junction bases numbered 7, after V lost 4 bases and J lost 5 bases.

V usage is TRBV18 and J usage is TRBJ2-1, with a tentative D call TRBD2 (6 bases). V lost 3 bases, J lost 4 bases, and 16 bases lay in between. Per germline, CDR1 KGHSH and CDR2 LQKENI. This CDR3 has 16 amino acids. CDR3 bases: TGTGCCAGCTCACCTTCGGTCGGGGGACTTTACAATGAGCAGTTCTTC. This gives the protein CASSPSVGGLYNEQFF.

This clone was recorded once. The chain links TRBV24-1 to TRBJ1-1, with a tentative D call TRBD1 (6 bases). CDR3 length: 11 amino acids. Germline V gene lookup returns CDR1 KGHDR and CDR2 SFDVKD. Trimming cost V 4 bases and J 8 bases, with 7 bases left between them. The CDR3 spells CATSEGTEAFF. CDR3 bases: TGTGCCACCAGTGAGGGGACAGAAGCTTTCTTT.

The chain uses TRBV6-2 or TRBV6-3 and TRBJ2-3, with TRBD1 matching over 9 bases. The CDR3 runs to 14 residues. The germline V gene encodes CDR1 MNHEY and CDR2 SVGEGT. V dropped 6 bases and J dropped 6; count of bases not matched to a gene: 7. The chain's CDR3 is CASSEQGAVDTQYF. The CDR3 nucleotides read TGTGCCAGCAGCGAACAGGGGGCAGTTGATACGCAGTATTTT.

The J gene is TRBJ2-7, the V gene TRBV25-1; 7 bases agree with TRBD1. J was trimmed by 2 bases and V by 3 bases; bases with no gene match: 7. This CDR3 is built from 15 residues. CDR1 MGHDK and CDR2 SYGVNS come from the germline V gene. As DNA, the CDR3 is TGTGCCAGCAGTGAGGCAGGGGGATTTCCCTACGAGCAGTACTTC. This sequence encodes CASSEAGGFPYEQYF.

The CDR3 region is CAWNRDTNNYGYTF. The DNA for the CDR3 is TGTGCCTGGAATCGGGACACCAATAACTATGGCTACACCTTC. The genes are TRBV30 and TRBJ1-2, with D possibly being TRBD1 (6 bases). The germline CDR1 and CDR2 sequences are GTSNPN and SVGIG (reference sequence). The CDR3 length is 14 residues. V was cut by 4 bases and J by 1 base, with 13 bases left in between.

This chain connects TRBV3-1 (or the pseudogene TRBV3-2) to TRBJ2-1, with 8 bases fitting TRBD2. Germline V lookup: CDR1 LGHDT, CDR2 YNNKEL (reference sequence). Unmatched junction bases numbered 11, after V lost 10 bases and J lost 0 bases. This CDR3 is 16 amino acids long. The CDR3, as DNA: TGTGCCAACTCTCCCGGGGGGGTATTCTCCTACAATGAGCAGTTCTTC. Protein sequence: CANSPGGVFSYNEQFF.

The CDR3, as DNA: TGTGCCAGCAGCTTGGCAGGGGGAGGTACTGAAGCTTTCTTT. This codes for CASSLAGGGTEAFF. The V gene is TRBV5-6, the J gene TRBJ1-1, with 7 bases fitting TRBD1. V dropped 0 bases and J dropped 5; count of bases not matched to a gene: 4. The CDR3 sequence is 14 residues long. CDR1 SGHDT and CDR2 YYEEEE come from the germline V gene.

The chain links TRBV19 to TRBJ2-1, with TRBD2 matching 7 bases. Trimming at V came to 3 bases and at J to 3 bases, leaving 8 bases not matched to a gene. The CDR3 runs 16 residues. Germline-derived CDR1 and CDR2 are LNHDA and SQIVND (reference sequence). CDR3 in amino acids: CASSIAGDYRYNEQFF. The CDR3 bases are TGTGCCAGTAGTATCGCCGGGGACTACCGCTACAATGAGCAGTTCTTC.

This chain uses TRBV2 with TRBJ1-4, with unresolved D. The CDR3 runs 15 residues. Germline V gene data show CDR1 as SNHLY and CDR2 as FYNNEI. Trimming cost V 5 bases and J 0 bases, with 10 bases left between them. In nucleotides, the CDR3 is TGTGCCAGCAGTCGTGCGGTGGCAACTAATGAAAAACTGTTTTTT. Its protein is CASSRAVATNEKLFF.

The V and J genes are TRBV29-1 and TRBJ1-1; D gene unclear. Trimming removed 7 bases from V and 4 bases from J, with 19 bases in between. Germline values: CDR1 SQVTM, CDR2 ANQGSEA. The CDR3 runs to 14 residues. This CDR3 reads CSAEEVATSTEAFF. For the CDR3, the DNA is TGCAGCGCCGAGGAGGTTGCCACGTCCACTGAAGCTTTCTTT.

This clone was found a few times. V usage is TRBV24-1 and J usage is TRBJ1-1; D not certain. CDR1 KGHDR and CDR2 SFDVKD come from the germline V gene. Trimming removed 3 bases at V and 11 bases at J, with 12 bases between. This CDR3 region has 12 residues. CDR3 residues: CATSDGQAMAFF. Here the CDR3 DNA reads TGTGCCACCAGTGATGGGCAGGCTATGGCTTTCTTT.

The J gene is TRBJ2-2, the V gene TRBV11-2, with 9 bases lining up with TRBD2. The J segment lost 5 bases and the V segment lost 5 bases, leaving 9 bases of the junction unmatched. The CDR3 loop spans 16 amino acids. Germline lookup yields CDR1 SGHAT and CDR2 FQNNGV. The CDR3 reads CASSKSSGARTGELFF. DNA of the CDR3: TGTGCCAGCAGCAAATCTAGCGGGGCGAGAACCGGGGAGCTGTTTTTT.

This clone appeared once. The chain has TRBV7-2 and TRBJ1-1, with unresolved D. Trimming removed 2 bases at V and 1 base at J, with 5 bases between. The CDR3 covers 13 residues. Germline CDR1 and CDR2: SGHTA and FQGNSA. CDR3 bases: TGTGCCAGCAGCTTATGGGCGAACACTGAAGCTTTCTTT. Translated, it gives CASSLWANTEAFF.